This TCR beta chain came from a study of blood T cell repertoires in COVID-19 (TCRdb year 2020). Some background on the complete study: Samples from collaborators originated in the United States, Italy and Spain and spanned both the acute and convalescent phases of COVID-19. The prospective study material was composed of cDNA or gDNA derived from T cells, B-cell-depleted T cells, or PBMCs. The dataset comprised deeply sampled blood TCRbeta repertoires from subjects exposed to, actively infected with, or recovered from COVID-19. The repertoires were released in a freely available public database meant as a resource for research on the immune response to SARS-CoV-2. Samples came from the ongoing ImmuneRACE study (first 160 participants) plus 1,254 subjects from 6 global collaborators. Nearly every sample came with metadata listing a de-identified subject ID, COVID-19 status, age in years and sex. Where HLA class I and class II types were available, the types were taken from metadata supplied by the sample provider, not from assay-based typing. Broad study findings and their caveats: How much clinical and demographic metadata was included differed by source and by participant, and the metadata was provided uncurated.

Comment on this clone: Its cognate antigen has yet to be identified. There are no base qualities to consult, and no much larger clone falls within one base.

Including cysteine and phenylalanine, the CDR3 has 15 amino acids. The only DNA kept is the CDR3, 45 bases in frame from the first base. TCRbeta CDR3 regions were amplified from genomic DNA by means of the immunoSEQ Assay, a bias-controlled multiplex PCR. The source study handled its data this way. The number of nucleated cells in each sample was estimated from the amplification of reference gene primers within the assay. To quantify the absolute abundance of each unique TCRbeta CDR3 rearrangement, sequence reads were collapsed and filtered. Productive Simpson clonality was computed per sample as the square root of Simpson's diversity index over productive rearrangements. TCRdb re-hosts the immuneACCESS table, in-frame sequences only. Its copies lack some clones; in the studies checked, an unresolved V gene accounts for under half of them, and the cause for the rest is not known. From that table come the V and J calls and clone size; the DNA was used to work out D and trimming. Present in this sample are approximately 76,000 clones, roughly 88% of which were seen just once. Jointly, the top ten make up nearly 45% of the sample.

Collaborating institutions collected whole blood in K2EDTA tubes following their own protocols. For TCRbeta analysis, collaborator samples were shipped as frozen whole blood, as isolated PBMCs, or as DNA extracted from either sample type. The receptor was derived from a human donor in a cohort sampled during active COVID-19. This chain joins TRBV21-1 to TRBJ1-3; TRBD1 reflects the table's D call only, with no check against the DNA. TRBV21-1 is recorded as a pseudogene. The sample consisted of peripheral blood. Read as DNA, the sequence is TGTGCCAGCAGCAATGGCCAGGGGGCTGGAAACACCATATATTTT. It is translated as CASSNGQGAGNTIYF.